This section outlines one T cell receptor (beta chain) sequence together with its context. These data come from a study of OX40 agonist ivuxolimab in advanced cancers. Libraries were prepared by immunoSEQ multiplex PCR; TCRdb keeps only in-frame clonotypes and omits some of them. This sample has about 58,000 clones; less than 90% occur once, and the top ten carry approximately 0.8%. The CDR3 consists of 14 residues. V lost 5 bases to trimming and J lost 7 bases; unmatched junction nucleotides: 6. Germline V CDR1 and CDR2: LNHDA, SQIVND (reference sequence). V gene TRBV19 combines with J gene TRBJ1-4, with 8 bases identical to TRBD1. This TCR derives from an adult with an advanced solid tumor such as melanoma, head and neck, liver or kidney cancer. The material sequenced was CD4+ or CD8+ T cells sorted from blood, taken in a trial of the OX40 agonist ivuxolimab. In DNA, the CDR3 is TGTGCCAGTAGTTCGGACAGGGTTAGTGAAAAACTGTTTTTT. It translates to CASSSDRVSEKLFF.